This entry features one T cell receptor (beta chain) sequence. Its antigen is unidentified. This entry belongs to a study of cytomegalovirus exposure and HLA in healthy donors. Findings of the study overall: Trimming of TCR beta V- and J-genes showed a link, identified in a later analysis, to a missense DCLRE1C variant. The dataset shows that most TCR sequences were rare, while some public TCRs occurred in many donors. Reportedly, HLA-A and HLA-B alleles of most subjects were accurately predicted from TCR beta. Highest at DRB1 and lowest at HLA-C, TCR association rates differed among HLA loci in a later analysis.

PCR employed 60 Vbeta and 13 Jbeta primers. The assay was immunoSEQ multiplex PCR, and TCRdb's table has in-frame clones only and misses some. The sample shows some 110,000 clones, roughly 73% of them seen only once. The CDR3 covers 13 residues. The germline V gene encodes CDR1 SQVTM and CDR2 ANQGSEA. V was clipped by 4 bases and J by 5 bases, with 14 bases between them. The chain carries TRBV29-1 and TRBJ2-5; no firm D call. The sequence was collected from a woman in her twenties or thirties in good health and CMV-seronegative. The sample taken for sequencing was PBMCs. The CDR3 nucleotides are TGCAGCGTTGCGCCCCGGGTGCGGGAGACCCAGTACTTC. Translation gives CSVAPRVRETQYF.